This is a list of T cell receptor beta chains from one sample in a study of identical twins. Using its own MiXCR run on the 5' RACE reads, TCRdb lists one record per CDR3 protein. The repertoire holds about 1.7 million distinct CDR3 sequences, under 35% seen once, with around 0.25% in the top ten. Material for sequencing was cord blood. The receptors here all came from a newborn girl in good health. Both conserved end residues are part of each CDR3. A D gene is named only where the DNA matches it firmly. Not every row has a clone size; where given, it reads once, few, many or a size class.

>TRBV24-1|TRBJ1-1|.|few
TGTGCCACCAGTGACGTCGGGGCTGAAGCTTTCTTT
CATSDVGAEAFF
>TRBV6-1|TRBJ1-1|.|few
TGTGCCAGCAGTGACAGGAGGGGCAACACTGAAGCTTTCTTT
CASSDRRGNTEAFF
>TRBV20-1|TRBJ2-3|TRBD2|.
TGCAGTGCTAGAGATCCTAAGCTACGCGGGGGGGCAGATACGCAGTATTTT
CSARDPKLRGGADTQYF
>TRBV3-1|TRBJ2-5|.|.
TGTGCCAGCAGCCAAGAATACTCCGGCCAAGAGACCCAGTACTTC
CASSQEYSGQETQYF
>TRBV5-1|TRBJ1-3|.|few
TGCGCCAGCAGCCCGGTAGGACAGAACGGAAACACCATATATTTT
CASSPVGQNGNTIYF
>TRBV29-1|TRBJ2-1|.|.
TGCAGCGTTGAACGGGGGCCCAATGAGCAGTTCTTC
CSVERGPNEQFF
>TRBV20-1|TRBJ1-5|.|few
TGCAGTGCCATCAGAGGCAGAACTTATCTTGTGGGGGGGGAGTGGGGCAATCAGCCCCAGCATTTT
CSAIRGRTYLVGGEWGNQPQHF
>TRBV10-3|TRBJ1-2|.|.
TGTGCCATCAGGGACGACGTGGCAGGTTACTATGGCTACACCTTC
CAIRDDVAGYYGYTF
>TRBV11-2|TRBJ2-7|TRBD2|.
TGTGCCAGCAGCCCCCTCGCGGGGGGCCTCGGGGAGCAGTACTTC
CASSPLAGGLGEQYF
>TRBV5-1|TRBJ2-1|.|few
TGCGCCAGCAGCCCAGTCTCTAGCTCCTACAATGAGCAGTTCTTC
CASSPVSSSYNEQFF
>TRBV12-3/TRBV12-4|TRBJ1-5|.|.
TGTGCCAGCAGTTTTCGGGCGCGGTCTGACAATCAGCCCCAGCATTTT
CASSFRARSDNQPQHF
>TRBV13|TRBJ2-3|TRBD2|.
TGTGCCAGCAGCTTAAAGTGGCTAGCGGGGGGCCGCACAGATACGCAGTATTTT
CASSLKWLAGGRTDTQYF
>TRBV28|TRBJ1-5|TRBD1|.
TGTGCCAGCAGTGGGACAGGGGGCCCCAATCAGCCCCAGCATTTT
CASSGTGGPNQPQHF
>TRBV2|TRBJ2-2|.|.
TGTGCCGCGGTCTGGAGGGCGGGGATCGGGGAGCTGTTTTTT
CAAVWRAGIGELFF
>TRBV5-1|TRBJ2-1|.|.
TGCGCCAGCAGCTTTGGTAGAGGGTACAATGAGCAGTTCTTC
CASSFGRGYNEQFF
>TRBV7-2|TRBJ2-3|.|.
TGTGCCAGCAGCTCCCGGGGGACAAGGGCAGATACGCAGTATTTT
CASSSRGTRADTQYF
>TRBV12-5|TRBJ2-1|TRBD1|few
TGTGCTAGTGCCTCAGAGGGACAGGGGACGTACAATGAGCAGTTCTTC
CASASEGQGTYNEQFF
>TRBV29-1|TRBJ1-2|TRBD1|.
TGCAGCGCTCTACAGGGGGCGGACTATGGCTACACCTTC
CSALQGADYGYTF
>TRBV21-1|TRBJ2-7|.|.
TGTGCCAGAGGGGAGGGGCACAATGAGCAGTACTTC
CARGEGHNEQYF
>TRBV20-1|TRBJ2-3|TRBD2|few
TGCAGTGCTCCCCTAGCGGGTGGGAAGCAGTATTTT
CSAPLAGGKQYF
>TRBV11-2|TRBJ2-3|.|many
TGTGCCAGCAGCGTACAGGGATTTACGCAGTATTTT
CASSVQGFTQYF
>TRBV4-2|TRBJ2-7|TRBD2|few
TGTGCCAGCAGCGGGCCGACTAGCGGGGGTACCTACGAGCAGTACTTC
CASSGPTSGGTYEQYF
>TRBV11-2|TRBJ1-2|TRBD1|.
TGTGCCAGCAGCTTAGAAAACAGGGGGCTCGGCTACACCTTC
CASSLENRGLGYTF
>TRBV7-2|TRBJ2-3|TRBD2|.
TGTGCCAGCAGCTTAAAATTGGTCGGAGCGGGGGGCACAGATACGCAGTATTTT
CASSLKLVGAGGTDTQYF
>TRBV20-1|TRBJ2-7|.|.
TGCAGTGCTAGAAGCCTAGCAGCCTACAATGAGCAGTACTTC
CSARSLAAYNEQYF
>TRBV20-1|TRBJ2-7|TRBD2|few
TGCAGTGCTTGCACTAGCGGGAGTATCTACGAGCAGTACTTC
CSACTSGSIYEQYF
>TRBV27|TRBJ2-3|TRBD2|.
TGTGCCAGCAGTTTACGGCTAGCGGGGATTACTAGCACAGATACGCAGTATTTT
CASSLRLAGITSTDTQYF
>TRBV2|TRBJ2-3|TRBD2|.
TGTGCCAGCAGTGGACCGGGACTAGCGGGAGATACGCAGTATTTT
CASSGPGLAGDTQYF
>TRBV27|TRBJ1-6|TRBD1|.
TGTGCCAGCAGCCCTTCGACAGGGTCGATTAATTCACCCCTCCACTTT
CASSPSTGSINSPLHF
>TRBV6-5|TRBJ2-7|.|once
TGTGCCAGCAGTATTTTAGCGGTTAGCTCCTACGAGCAGTACTTC
CASSILAVSSYEQYF
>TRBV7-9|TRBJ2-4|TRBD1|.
TGTGCCAGCAGCTCTCCACGAGACAGGGAGACACGGGCGGCCAAAAACATTCAGTACTTC
CASSSPRDRETRAAKNIQYF
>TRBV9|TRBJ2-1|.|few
TGTGCCAGCAGCGTAATATCCTACAATGAGCAGTTCTTC
CASSVISYNEQFF
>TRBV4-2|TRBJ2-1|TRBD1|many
TGTGCCAGCAGCCAGTGGACAGGCTCCTACAATGAGCAGTTCTTC
CASSQWTGSYNEQFF
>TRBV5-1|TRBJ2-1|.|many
TGTGCCAGCAGTTTAGTAGGTGGCTACAATGAGCAGTTCTTC
CASSLVGGYNEQFF
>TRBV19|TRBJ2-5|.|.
TGTGCCAGTAGTATAGGGGTGCAAGAGACCCAGTACTTC
CASSIGVQETQYF
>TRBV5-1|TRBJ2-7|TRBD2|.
TGCGCCAGCAGCTTGGTTACAGCGGGGGCCGGCGAGCAGTACTTC
CASSLVTAGAGEQYF